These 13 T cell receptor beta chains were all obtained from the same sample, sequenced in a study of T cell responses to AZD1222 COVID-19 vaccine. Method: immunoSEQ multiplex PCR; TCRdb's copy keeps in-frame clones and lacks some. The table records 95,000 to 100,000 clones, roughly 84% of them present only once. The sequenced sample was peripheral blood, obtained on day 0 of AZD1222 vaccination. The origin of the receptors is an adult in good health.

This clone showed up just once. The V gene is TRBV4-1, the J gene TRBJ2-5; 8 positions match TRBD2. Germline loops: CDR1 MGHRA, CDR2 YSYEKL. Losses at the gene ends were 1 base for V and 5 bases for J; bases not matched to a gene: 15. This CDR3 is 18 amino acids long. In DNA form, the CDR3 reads TGCGCCAGCAGCCAAGCCTCGGGACTAGGGGCTTCTTTCGAGACCCAGTACTTC. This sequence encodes CASSQASGLGASFETQYF.

CDR3 amino acids: CASSFPGIDGYTF. CDR3 bases: TGTGCCAGCAGCTTTCCCGGTATCGATGGCTACACCTTC. V is TRBV5-4 and J is TRBJ1-2, with unresolved D. Trimming took off 2 bases at V and 6 bases at J, with 11 bases between the two ends. Germline CDR1 reads SGHNT; CDR2 reads YYREEE (reference sequence). The CDR3 runs 13 residues.

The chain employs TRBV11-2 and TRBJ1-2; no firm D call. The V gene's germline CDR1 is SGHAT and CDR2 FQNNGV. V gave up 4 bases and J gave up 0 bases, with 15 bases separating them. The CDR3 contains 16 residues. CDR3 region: CASSSLSRRSNYGYTF. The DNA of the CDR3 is TGTGCCAGCAGCTCCCTTTCCCGAAGATCTAACTATGGCTACACCTTC.

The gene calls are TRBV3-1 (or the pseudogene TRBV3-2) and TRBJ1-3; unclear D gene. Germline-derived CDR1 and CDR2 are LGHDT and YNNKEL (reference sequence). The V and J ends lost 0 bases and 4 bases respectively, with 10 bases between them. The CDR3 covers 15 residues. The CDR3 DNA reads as TGTGCCAGCAGCCAAGAACCAGGATCCGGAAACACCATATATTTT. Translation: CASSQEPGSGNTIYF.

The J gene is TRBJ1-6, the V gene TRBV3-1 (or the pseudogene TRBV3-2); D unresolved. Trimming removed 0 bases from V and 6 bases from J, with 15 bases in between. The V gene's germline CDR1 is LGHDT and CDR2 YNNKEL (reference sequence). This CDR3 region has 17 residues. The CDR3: CASSQDVGPGINSPLHF. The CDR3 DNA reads TGTGCCAGCAGCCAAGATGTCGGCCCGGGAATTAATTCACCCCTCCACTTT.

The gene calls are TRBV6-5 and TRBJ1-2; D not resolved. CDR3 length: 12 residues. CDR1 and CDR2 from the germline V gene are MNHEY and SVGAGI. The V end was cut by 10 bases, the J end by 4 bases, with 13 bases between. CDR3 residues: CATSRRAYGYTF. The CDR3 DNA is TGTGCCACCTCGAGGCGGGCCTATGGCTACACCTTC.

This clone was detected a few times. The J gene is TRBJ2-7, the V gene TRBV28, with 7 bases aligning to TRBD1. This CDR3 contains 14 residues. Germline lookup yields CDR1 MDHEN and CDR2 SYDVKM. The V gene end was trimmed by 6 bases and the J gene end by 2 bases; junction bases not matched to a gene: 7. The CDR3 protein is CASSLDRAPYEQYF. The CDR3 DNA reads TGTGCCAGCAGCCTAGACAGGGCCCCCTACGAGCAGTACTTC.

The CDR3 coding sequence is TGTGCCAGCTGGGGACAGGGGGCCGGCTACACCTTC. Translation gives CASWGQGAGYTF. The chain is built from TRBV27 and TRBJ1-2, with TRBD1 matching 12 bases. Losses at the gene ends were 8 bases for V and 8 bases for J; bases not matched to a gene: 3. Germline CDR1 reads MNHEY; CDR2 reads SMNVEV (reference sequence). The CDR3 length is 12 residues.

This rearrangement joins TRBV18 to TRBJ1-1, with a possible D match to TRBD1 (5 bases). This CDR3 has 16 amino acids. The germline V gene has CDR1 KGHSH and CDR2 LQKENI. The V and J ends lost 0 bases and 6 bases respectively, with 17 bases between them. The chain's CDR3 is CASSPPAGGGFAEAFF. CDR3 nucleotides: TGTGCCAGCTCACCACCGGCCGGGGGAGGTTTCGCTGAAGCTTTCTTT.

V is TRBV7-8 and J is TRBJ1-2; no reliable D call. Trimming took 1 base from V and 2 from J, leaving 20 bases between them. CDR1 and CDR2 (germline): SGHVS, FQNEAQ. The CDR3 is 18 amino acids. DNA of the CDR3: TGTGCCAGCAGCTTAGTAGGCTACGCAAGGAGCTTGAACTATGGCTACACCTTC. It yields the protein CASSLVGYARSLNYGYTF.

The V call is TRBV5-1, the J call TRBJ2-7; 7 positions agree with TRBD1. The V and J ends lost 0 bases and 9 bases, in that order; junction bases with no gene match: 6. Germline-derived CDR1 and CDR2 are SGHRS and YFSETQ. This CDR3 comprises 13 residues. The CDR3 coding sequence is TGCGCCAGCAGCTTGGACAGGGGAGACGGGCAGTACTTC. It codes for CASSLDRGDGQYF.

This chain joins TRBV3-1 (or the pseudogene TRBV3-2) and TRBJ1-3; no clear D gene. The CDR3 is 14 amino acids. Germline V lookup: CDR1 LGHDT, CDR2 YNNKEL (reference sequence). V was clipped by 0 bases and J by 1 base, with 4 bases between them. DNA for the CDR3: TGTGCCAGCAGCCAAGATCTTTCTGGAAACACCATATATTTT. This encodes CASSQDLSGNTIYF.

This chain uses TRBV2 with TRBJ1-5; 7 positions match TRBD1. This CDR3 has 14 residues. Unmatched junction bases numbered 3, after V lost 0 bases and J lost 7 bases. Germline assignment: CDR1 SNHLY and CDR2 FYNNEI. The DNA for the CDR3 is TGTGCCAGCAGTGAAGCCGACAGGGCCCAGCCCCAGCATTTT. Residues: CASSEADRAQPQHF.